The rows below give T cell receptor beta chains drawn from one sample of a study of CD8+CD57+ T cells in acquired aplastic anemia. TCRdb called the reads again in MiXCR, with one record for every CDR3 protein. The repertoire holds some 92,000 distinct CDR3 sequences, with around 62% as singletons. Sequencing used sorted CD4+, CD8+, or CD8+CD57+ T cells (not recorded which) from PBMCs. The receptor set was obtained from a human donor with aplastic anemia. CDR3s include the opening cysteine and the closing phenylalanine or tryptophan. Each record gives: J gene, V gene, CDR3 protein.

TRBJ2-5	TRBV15	CATSREGRQEETQYF
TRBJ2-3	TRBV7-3	CASSPNPQHVDRDTQYF
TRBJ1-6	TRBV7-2	CASSSGASSGSPLHF
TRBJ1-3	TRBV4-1	CASSQDRAGNTIYF
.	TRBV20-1	CSARFWGGETQYF
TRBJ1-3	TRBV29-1	CSVVGRTGNTIYF
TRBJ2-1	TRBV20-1	CSARNLQHSYNEQFF
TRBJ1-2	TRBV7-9	CASTYLSNYGYTF
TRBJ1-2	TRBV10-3	CAISESESFYGYTF
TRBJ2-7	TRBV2	CASSLSGQGYEQYF
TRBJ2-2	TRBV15	CATSRPLTGELFF
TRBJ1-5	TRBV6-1	CASSERTYSNQPQHF
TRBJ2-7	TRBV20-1	CSARDKIYEQYF